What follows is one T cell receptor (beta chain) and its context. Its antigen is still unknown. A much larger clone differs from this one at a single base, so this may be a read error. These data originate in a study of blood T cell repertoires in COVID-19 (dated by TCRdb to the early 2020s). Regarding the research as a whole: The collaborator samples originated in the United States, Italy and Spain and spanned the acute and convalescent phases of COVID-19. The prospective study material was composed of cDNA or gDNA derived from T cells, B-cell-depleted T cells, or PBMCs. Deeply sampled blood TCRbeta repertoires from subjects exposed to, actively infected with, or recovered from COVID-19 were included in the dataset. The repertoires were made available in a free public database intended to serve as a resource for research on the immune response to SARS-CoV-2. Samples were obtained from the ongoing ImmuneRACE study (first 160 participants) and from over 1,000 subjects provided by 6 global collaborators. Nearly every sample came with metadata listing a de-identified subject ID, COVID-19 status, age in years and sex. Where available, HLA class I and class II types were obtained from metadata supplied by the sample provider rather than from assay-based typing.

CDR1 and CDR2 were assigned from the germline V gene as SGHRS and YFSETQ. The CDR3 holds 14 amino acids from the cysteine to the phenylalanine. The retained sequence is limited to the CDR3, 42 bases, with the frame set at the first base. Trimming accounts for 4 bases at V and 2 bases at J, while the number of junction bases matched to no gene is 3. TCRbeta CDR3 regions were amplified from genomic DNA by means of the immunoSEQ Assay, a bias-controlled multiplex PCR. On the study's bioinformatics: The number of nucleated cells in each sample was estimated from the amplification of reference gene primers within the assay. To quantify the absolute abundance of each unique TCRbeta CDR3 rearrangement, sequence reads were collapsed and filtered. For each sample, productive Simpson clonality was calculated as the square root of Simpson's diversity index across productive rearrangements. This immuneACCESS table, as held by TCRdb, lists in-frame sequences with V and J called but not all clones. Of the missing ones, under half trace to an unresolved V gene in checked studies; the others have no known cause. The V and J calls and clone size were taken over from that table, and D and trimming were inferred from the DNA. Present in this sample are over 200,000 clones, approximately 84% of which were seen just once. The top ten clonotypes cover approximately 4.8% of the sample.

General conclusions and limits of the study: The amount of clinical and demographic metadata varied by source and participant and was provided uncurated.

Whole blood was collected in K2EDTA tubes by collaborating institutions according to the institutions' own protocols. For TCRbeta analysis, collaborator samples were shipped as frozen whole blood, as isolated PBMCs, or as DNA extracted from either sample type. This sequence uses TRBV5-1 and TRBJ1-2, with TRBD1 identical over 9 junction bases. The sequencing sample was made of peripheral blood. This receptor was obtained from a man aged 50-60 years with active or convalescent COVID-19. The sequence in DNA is TGCGCCAGCAGCCAGGGACAGGGAAACTATGGCTACACCTTC. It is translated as CASSQGQGNYGYTF. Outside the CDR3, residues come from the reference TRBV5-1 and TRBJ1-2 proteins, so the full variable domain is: KAGVTQTPRYLIKTRGQQVTLSCSPISGHRSVSWYQQTPGQGLQFLFEYFSETQRNKGNFPGRFSGRQFSNSRSEMNVSTLELGDSALYLCASSQGQGNYGYTFGSGTRLTVV.